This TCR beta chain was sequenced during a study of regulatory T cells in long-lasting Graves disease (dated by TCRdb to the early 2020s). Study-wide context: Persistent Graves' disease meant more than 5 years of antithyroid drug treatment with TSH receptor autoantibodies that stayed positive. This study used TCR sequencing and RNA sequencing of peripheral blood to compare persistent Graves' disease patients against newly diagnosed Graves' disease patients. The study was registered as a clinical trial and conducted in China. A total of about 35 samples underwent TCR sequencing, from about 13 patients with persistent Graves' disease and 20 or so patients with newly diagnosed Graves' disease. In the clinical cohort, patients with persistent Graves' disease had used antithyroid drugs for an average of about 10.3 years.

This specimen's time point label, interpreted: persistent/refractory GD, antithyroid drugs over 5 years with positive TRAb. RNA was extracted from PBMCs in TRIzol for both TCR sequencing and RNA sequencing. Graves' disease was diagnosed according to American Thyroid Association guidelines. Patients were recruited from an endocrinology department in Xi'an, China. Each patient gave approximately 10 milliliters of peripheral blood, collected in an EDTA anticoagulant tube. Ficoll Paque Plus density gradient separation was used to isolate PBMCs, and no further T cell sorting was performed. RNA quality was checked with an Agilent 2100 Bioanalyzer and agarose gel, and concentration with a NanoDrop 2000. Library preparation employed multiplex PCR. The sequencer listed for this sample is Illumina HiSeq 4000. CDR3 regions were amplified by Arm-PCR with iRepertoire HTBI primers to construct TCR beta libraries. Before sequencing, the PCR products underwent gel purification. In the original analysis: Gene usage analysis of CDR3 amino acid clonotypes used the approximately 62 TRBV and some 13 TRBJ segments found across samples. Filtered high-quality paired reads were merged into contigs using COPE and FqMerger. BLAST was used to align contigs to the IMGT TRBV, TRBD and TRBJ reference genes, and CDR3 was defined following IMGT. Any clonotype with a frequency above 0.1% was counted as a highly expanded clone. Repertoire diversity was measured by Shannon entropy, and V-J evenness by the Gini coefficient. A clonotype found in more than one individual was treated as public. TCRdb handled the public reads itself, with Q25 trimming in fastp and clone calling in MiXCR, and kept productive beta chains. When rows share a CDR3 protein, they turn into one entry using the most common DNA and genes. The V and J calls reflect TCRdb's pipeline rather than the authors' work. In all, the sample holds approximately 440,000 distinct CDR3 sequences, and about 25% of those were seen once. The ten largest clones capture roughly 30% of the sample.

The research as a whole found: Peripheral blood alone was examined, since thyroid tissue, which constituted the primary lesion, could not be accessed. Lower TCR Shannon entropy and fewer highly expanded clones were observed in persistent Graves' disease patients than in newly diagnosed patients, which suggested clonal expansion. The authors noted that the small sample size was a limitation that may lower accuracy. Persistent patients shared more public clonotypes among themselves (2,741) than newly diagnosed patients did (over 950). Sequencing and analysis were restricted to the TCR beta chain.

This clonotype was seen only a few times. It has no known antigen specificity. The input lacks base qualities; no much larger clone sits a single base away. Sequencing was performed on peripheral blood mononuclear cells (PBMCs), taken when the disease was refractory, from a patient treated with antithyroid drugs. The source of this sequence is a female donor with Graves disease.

The CDR3 region has the sequence CASRRVNKGELFF. The DNA reads TGTGCCAGCAGAAGGGTCAATAAGGGGGAGCTGTTTTTT. The receptor chain draws on TRBV5-6 and TRBJ2-2, with no confident D gene call. Including the terminal cysteine and phenylalanine, the CDR3 comprises 13 residues. Only the CDR3 part of the read is kept: 39 bases, read in frame from the first base. CDR1 SGHDT and CDR2 YYEEEE were looked up in the germline V gene. V and J lose 5 bases and 8 bases, and a span of 13 bases separates them.